A selection of T cell receptor beta chains follows, all from one sample in a study of T cell repertoires in aging, cancer and after chemotherapy. One entry per CDR3 protein results from TCRdb running MiXCR on the multiplex PCR reads. The sample has a few thousand distinct CDR3 sequences, almost 35% seen once. The sequenced sample consisted of blood. The source of these receptors is a human donor with a solid tumor. Both conserved end residues are part of each CDR3. The order of the fields is J gene, V gene, CDR3 length, clone size, D gene, CDR3 protein, CDR3 DNA. D genes are given only for firm matches. Clone size is shown for a subset of rows, as once, few, many or a class of expanded clone.

j_call: TRBJ2-2
v_call: TRBV10-1
cdr3_length: 16
clone_size: few
d_call: .
cdr3_aa: CASSESTSTNTGELFF
cdr3_nt: TGCGCCAGCAGTGAGTCGACCTCGACGAACACCGGGGAGCTGTTTTTT

j_call: TRBJ2-7
v_call: TRBV5-6
cdr3_length: 12
clone_size: .
d_call: .
cdr3_aa: CASRPNRDEQYF
cdr3_nt: TGCGCCAGCAGACCAAACAGGGACGAGCAGTACTTC

j_call: TRBJ2-5
v_call: TRBV7-2
cdr3_length: 14
clone_size: .
d_call: TRBD2
cdr3_aa: CASSQSDGGETQYF
cdr3_nt: TGTGCCAGCAGCCAGAGTGACGGGGGGGAGACCCAGTACTTC

j_call: TRBJ2-3
v_call: TRBV6-5
cdr3_length: 16
clone_size: medium-sized
d_call: .
cdr3_aa: CASRSGPGLLTDTQYF
cdr3_nt: TGTGCCAGCAGATCCGGTCCGGGACTTTTAACAGATACGCAGTATTTT

j_call: TRBJ1-6
v_call: TRBV5-6
cdr3_length: 14
clone_size: few
d_call: .
cdr3_aa: CASSLGDINSPLHF
cdr3_nt: TGTGCCAGCAGCTTGGGTGACATTAATTCACCCCTCCACTTT

j_call: TRBJ2-5
v_call: TRBV30
cdr3_length: 15
clone_size: few
d_call: TRBD2
cdr3_aa: CAWSVSPGGVETQYF
cdr3_nt: TGTGCCTGGAGTGTATCTCCGGGGGGAGTAGAGACCCAGTACTTC

j_call: TRBJ2-5
v_call: TRBV7-6
cdr3_length: 14
clone_size: few
d_call: .
cdr3_aa: CASSFAAGSETQYF
cdr3_nt: TGTGCCAGCAGCTTTGCCGCGGGGTCAGAGACCCAGTACTTC

j_call: TRBJ1-1
v_call: TRBV19
cdr3_length: 14
clone_size: few
d_call: .
cdr3_aa: CASSGYKGGTEAFF
cdr3_nt: TGTGCCAGTAGCGGGTATAAGGGAGGCACTGAAGCTTTCTTT

j_call: TRBJ2-5
v_call: TRBV7-2
cdr3_length: 15
clone_size: medium-sized
d_call: TRBD1
cdr3_aa: CASRLDRGSLRAQYF
cdr3_nt: TGTGCCAGCAGATTAGACAGGGGGTCACTAAGGGCCCAGTACTTC

j_call: TRBJ1-2
v_call: TRBV28
cdr3_length: 13
clone_size: .
d_call: .
cdr3_aa: CASRPGLTYGYTF
cdr3_nt: TGTGCCAGCAGACCAGGACTGACCTATGGCTACACCTTC

j_call: TRBJ2-7
v_call: TRBV6-5
cdr3_length: 14
clone_size: large
d_call: TRBD1
cdr3_aa: CASRVGTGTYEQYF
cdr3_nt: TGTGCCAGCAGAGTTGGGACAGGGACCTACGAGCAGTACTTC

j_call: TRBJ2-2
v_call: TRBV20-1
cdr3_length: 15
clone_size: .
d_call: TRBD1
cdr3_aa: CSARTGGALTGELFF
cdr3_nt: TGCAGTGCTAGGACAGGGGGCGCTTTAACCGGGGAGCTGTTTTTT

j_call: TRBJ2-7
v_call: TRBV9
cdr3_length: 16
clone_size: .
d_call: .
cdr3_aa: CASSVESWSGAHEQYF
cdr3_nt: TGTGCCAGCAGCGTAGAAAGTTGGTCGGGGGCCCACGAGCAGTACTTC

j_call: TRBJ1-1
v_call: TRBV5-6
cdr3_length: 15
clone_size: .
d_call: .
cdr3_aa: CASSPLGTVNTEAFF
cdr3_nt: TGTGCCAGCAGCCCCTTAGGGACGGTCAACACTGAAGCTTTCTTT

j_call: TRBJ2-1
v_call: TRBV7-6
cdr3_length: 13
clone_size: once
d_call: .
cdr3_aa: CASRLGPYNEQFF
cdr3_nt: TGTGCCAGCAGGTTAGGCCCTTACAATGAGCAGTTCTTC

j_call: TRBJ1-4
v_call: TRBV20-1
cdr3_length: 12
clone_size: few
d_call: .
cdr3_aa: CSARREYEKLFF
cdr3_nt: TGCAGTGCTAGGAGGGAGTATGAAAAACTGTTTTTT

j_call: TRBJ2-7
v_call: TRBV20-1
cdr3_length: 12
clone_size: .
d_call: .
cdr3_aa: CSARHGNYEQYF
cdr3_nt: TGCAGTGCTAGGCATGGTAACTACGAGCAGTACTTC

j_call: TRBJ1-4
v_call: TRBV7-6
cdr3_length: 15
clone_size: .
d_call: .
cdr3_aa: CASSLAPDSFEKLFF
cdr3_nt: TGTGCCAGCAGCTTAGCTCCGGACAGTTTTGAAAAACTGTTTTTT

j_call: TRBJ1-1
v_call: TRBV7-9
cdr3_length: 11
clone_size: once
d_call: .
cdr3_aa: CASSLNIEAFF
cdr3_nt: TGTGCCAGCAGCTTGAACATTGAAGCTTTCTTT

j_call: TRBJ1-1
v_call: TRBV27
cdr3_length: 15
clone_size: .
d_call: .
cdr3_aa: CASILNGALNTEAFF
cdr3_nt: TGTGCCAGCATTTTGAACGGGGCGCTGAACACTGAAGCTTTCTTT

j_call: TRBJ2-5
v_call: TRBV30
cdr3_length: 14
clone_size: few
d_call: .
cdr3_aa: CAWSKPGIQETQYF
cdr3_nt: TGTGCCTGGAGTAAGCCGGGGATTCAAGAGACCCAGTACTTC

j_call: TRBJ2-7
v_call: TRBV5-1
cdr3_length: 14
clone_size: few
d_call: .
cdr3_aa: CASSPAQGSNEQYF
cdr3_nt: TGCGCCAGCAGCCCTGCCCAGGGTAGCAACGAGCAGTACTTC

j_call: TRBJ2-3
v_call: TRBV20-1
cdr3_length: 16
clone_size: .
d_call: TRBD2
cdr3_aa: CSASTGLAGNVDTQYF
cdr3_nt: TGCAGTGCTAGTACGGGTCTAGCGGGGAATGTAGATACGCAGTATTTT

j_call: TRBJ2-7
v_call: TRBV11-2
cdr3_length: 12
clone_size: few
d_call: .
cdr3_aa: CASSPRSYEQYF
cdr3_nt: TGTGCCAGCAGCCCCCGTTCCTACGAGCAGTACTTC

j_call: TRBJ2-3
v_call: TRBV5-1
cdr3_length: 13
clone_size: .
d_call: .
cdr3_aa: CASSLGAADTQYF
cdr3_nt: TGCGCCAGCAGCTTGGGAGCGGCAGATACGCAGTATTTT

j_call: TRBJ1-2
v_call: TRBV19
cdr3_length: 15
clone_size: medium-sized
d_call: TRBD1
cdr3_aa: CASSTGTATNYGYTF
cdr3_nt: TGTGCCAGTAGTACCGGGACAGCCACGAACTATGGCTACACCTTC

j_call: TRBJ1-1
v_call: TRBV12-3/TRBV12-4
cdr3_length: 14
clone_size: .
d_call: TRBD1
cdr3_aa: CASSPTGVNTEAFF
cdr3_nt: TGTGCCAGCAGCCCCACAGGGGTGAACACTGAAGCTTTCTTT

j_call: TRBJ2-3
v_call: TRBV5-6
cdr3_length: 12
clone_size: .
d_call: .
cdr3_aa: CASTSLSDTQYF
cdr3_nt: TGTGCCAGCACCTCCCTGTCAGATACGCAGTATTTT

j_call: TRBJ1-6
v_call: TRBV5-1
cdr3_length: 15
clone_size: few
d_call: .
cdr3_aa: CASSLEVGDNSPLHF
cdr3_nt: TGCGCCAGCAGCTTGGAGGTAGGGGATAATTCACCCCTCCACTTT

j_call: TRBJ1-2
v_call: TRBV18
cdr3_length: 14
clone_size: .
d_call: .
cdr3_aa: CASSNREGPYGYTF
cdr3_nt: TGTGCCAGCTCTAACCGGGAAGGTCCTTATGGCTACACCTTC

j_call: TRBJ1-1
v_call: TRBV24-1
cdr3_length: 12
clone_size: few
d_call: .
cdr3_aa: CATSNGGTEAFF
cdr3_nt: TGTGCCACCAGTAACGGGGGCACTGAAGCTTTCTTT

j_call: TRBJ2-5
v_call: TRBV10-3
cdr3_length: 17
clone_size: few
d_call: TRBD2
cdr3_aa: CAISERALAGVQETQYF
cdr3_nt: TGTGCCATCAGTGAGAGGGCCCTAGCGGGGGTACAAGAGACCCAGTACTTC

j_call: TRBJ2-7
v_call: TRBV29-1
cdr3_length: 13
clone_size: large
d_call: .
cdr3_aa: CSVAHTYSYEQYF
cdr3_nt: TGCAGCGTTGCTCACACCTACTCCTACGAGCAGTACTTC

j_call: TRBJ2-3
v_call: TRBV12-3/TRBV12-4
cdr3_length: 16
clone_size: few
d_call: TRBD2
cdr3_aa: CASSLGLAGGWDTQYF
cdr3_nt: TGTGCCAGCAGTTTAGGGTTAGCGGGGGGCTGGGATACGCAGTATTTT

j_call: TRBJ1-2
v_call: TRBV20-1
cdr3_length: 13
clone_size: .
d_call: .
cdr3_aa: CSAPPDRAYGYTF
cdr3_nt: TGCAGTGCTCCACCGGACAGAGCCTATGGCTACACCTTC

j_call: TRBJ1-1
v_call: TRBV12-3/TRBV12-4
cdr3_length: 14
clone_size: few
d_call: .
cdr3_aa: CASSQQGGDTEAFF
cdr3_nt: TGTGCCAGCAGCCAACAGGGAGGAGACACTGAAGCTTTCTTT

j_call: TRBJ1-5
v_call: TRBV20-1
cdr3_length: 13
clone_size: .
d_call: TRBD1
cdr3_aa: CSALGQGAQPQHF
cdr3_nt: TGCAGTGCCCTGGGACAGGGGGCTCAGCCCCAGCATTTT

j_call: TRBJ2-1
v_call: TRBV20-1
cdr3_length: 14
clone_size: few
d_call: TRBD1
cdr3_aa: CRVLGQGLGNEQFF
cdr3_nt: TGCAGAGTCCTCGGACAGGGGTTGGGCAATGAGCAGTTCTTC

j_call: TRBJ1-5
v_call: TRBV6-2/TRBV6-3
cdr3_length: 18
clone_size: few
d_call: .
cdr3_aa: CASSYSFRDPYSNQPQHF
cdr3_nt: TGTGCCAGCAGTTACTCGTTCAGGGACCCTTATAGCAATCAGCCCCAGCATTTT

j_call: TRBJ1-2
v_call: TRBV10-3
cdr3_length: 13
clone_size: few
d_call: .
cdr3_aa: CAISESRSRGYTF
cdr3_nt: TGTGCCATCAGTGAGTCAAGGAGTCGCGGCTACACCTTC

j_call: TRBJ2-5
v_call: TRBV7-2
cdr3_length: 16
clone_size: .
d_call: TRBD2
cdr3_aa: CASSLGRLAGQETQYF
cdr3_nt: TGTGCCAGCAGCTTAGGAAGACTAGCGGGACAAGAGACCCAGTACTTC

j_call: TRBJ1-6
v_call: TRBV6-5
cdr3_length: 15
clone_size: medium-sized
d_call: .
cdr3_aa: CASSYADMQNSPLHF
cdr3_nt: TGTGCCAGCAGTTACGCAGATATGCAGAATTCACCCCTCCACTTT

j_call: TRBJ2-5
v_call: TRBV6-5
cdr3_length: 18
clone_size: .
d_call: TRBD1
cdr3_aa: CASSQYGTGALRKETQYF
cdr3_nt: TGTGCCAGCAGCCAGTACGGGACAGGGGCTCTGCGGAAAGAGACCCAGTACTTC

j_call: TRBJ1-2
v_call: TRBV29-1
cdr3_length: 13
clone_size: large
d_call: .
cdr3_aa: CSVSAGNSYGYTF
cdr3_nt: TGCAGCGTTTCCGCAGGCAACTCCTATGGCTACACCTTC

j_call: TRBJ2-3
v_call: TRBV20-1
cdr3_length: 12
clone_size: .
d_call: .
cdr3_aa: CSGTAGTDTQYF
cdr3_nt: TGCAGTGGGACAGCCGGCACAGATACGCAGTATTTT

j_call: TRBJ2-3
v_call: TRBV20-1
cdr3_length: 16
clone_size: .
d_call: TRBD2
cdr3_aa: CSARAGAGGGGDTQYF
cdr3_nt: TGCAGTGCTAGAGCAGGAGCGGGGGGTGGTGGAGATACGCAGTATTTT

j_call: TRBJ2-3
v_call: TRBV7-6
cdr3_length: 14
clone_size: .
d_call: .
cdr3_aa: CASSLEGGQDTQYF
cdr3_nt: TGTGCCAGCAGCCTAGAGGGGGGCCAAGATACGCAGTATTTT

j_call: TRBJ2-1
v_call: TRBV7-2
cdr3_length: 15
clone_size: few
d_call: .
cdr3_aa: CASSVQGQSYNEQFF
cdr3_nt: TGTGCCAGCAGCGTCCAGGGGCAGTCCTACAATGAGCAGTTCTTC

j_call: TRBJ1-3
v_call: TRBV10-1
cdr3_length: 14
clone_size: .
d_call: .
cdr3_aa: CASSGGHSGNTIYF
cdr3_nt: TGCGCCAGCAGTGGGGGTCACTCTGGAAACACCATATATTTT

j_call: TRBJ1-1
v_call: TRBV6-5
cdr3_length: 11
clone_size: medium-sized
d_call: .
cdr3_aa: CASRTYSEAFF
cdr3_nt: TGTGCCAGCCGAACCTACAGTGAAGCTTTCTTT

j_call: TRBJ1-1
v_call: TRBV12-3/TRBV12-4
cdr3_length: 14
clone_size: few
d_call: .
cdr3_aa: CASSLVAFPQEAFF
cdr3_nt: TGTGCCAGCAGTTTGGTGGCTTTCCCGCAAGAAGCTTTCTTT

j_call: TRBJ2-7
v_call: TRBV7-2
cdr3_length: 14
clone_size: few
d_call: .
cdr3_aa: CASSSPLRGGEQYF
cdr3_nt: TGTGCCAGCAGCTCCCCACTCAGGGGTGGCGAGCAGTACTTC

j_call: TRBJ1-3
v_call: TRBV12-3/TRBV12-4
cdr3_length: 14
clone_size: few
d_call: .
cdr3_aa: CASSPTSSGNTIYF
cdr3_nt: TGTGCCAGCAGCCCCACATCCTCGGGAAACACCATATATTTT